This T cell receptor (beta chain) comes out of a study of T-cell reconstitution after alpha-beta-depleted transplantation in children. Study-level findings and limits: The authors attributed T-cell counts and diversity one year after transplant mostly to newly produced T cells.

This clonotype was seen at least ten times. Its antigen is unknown. V was pared by 4 bases and J by 7 bases, with 16 bases between. Germline CDR1 reads SEHNR; CDR2 reads FQNEAQ (reference sequence). This CDR3 has 15 residues. The TCRbeta library was prepared with unique molecular identifiers. From the PCR reads, TCRdb called clonotypes with MiXCR, one entry per CDR3 protein. The sample records roughly 70,000 distinct CDR3 sequences, 4.9% being singletons. The V and J genes are TRBV7-9 and TRBJ2-2, with D possibly being TRBD1 or TRBD2 (5 bases each). The receptor comes from a boy in the first two years of life who had a stem cell transplant for acute myeloid leukemia, so the T cells may come from the graft donor. The sequencing used PBMCs, mostly from graft donor cells, collected 180 days after TCRalphabeta/CD19-depleted stem cell transplant. This CDR3 is CASSSGTRSIGELFF. In DNA, the CDR3 is TGTGCCAGCAGCTCCGGGACCCGGTCAATCGGGGAGCTGTTTTTT. Based on the CDR3 plus reference TRBV7-9 and TRBJ2-2, the full variable domain is DTGVSQNPRHKITKRGQNVTFRCDPISEHNRLYWYRQTLGQGPEFLTYFQNEAQLEKSRLLSDRFSAERPKGSFSTLEIQRTEQGDSAMYLCASSSGTRSIGELFFGEGSRLTVL.